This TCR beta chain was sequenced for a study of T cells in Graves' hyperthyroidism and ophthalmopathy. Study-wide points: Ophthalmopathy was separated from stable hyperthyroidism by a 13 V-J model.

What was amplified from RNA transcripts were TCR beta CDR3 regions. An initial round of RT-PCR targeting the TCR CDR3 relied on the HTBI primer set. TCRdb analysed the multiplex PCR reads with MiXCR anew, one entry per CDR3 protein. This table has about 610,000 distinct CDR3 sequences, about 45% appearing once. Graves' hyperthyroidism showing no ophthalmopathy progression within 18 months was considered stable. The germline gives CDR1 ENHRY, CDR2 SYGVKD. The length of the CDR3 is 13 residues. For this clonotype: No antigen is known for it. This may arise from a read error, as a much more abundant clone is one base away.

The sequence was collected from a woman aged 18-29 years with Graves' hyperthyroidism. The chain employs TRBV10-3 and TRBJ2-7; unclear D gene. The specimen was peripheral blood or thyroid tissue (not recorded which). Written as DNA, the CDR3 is TGTGCCAGCACAGAACGTGGCCCCTACGAGCAGCACTTC. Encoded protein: CASTERGPYEQHF.